At least ten counts were recorded for the clone carrying this TCR beta chain. From the 5' RACE reads, TCRdb called clonotypes with MiXCR, one entry per CDR3 protein. The repertoire holds around 58,000 distinct CDR3 sequences, with approximately 21% as singletons. This sample was taken from a study of HIV-infected patients and healthy controls. This CDR3 region has 14 residues. Trimming took off 2 bases at V and 7 bases at J, with 12 bases between the two ends. Germline values: CDR1 PRHDT, CDR2 FYEKMQ (reference sequence). The sample taken for sequencing was CD4+ T cells from blood. The chain uses TRBV13 and TRBJ1-5; possibly TRBD1 for D (5 bases). This sequence originates from a human donor in good health. Here the CDR3 DNA reads TGTGCCAGCAGCTTAAGTCCAGGGCAGCAGCCCCAGCATTTT. Its protein is CASSLSPGQQPQHF. Supplemented by reference TRBV13 and TRBJ1-5, the full variable domain reads AAGVIQSPRHLIKEKRETATLKCYPIPRHDTVYWYQQGPGQDPQFLISFYEKMQSDKGSIPDRFSAQQFSDYHSELNMSSLELGDSALYFCASSLSPGQQPQHFGDGTRLSIL.